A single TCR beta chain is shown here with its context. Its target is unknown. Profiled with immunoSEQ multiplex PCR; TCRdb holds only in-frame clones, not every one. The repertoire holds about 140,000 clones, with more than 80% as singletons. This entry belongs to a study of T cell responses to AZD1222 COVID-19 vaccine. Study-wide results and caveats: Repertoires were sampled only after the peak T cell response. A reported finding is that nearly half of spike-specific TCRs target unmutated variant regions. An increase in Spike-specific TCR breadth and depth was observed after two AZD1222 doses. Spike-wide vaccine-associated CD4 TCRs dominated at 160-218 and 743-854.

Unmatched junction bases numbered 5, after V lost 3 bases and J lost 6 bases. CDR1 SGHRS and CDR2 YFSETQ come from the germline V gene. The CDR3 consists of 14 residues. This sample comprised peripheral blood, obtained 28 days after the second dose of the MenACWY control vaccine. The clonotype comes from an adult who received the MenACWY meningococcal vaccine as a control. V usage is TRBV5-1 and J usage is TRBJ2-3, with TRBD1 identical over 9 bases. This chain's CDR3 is CASSSLQGADTQYF. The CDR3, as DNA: TGCGCCAGCAGCTCATTACAGGGGGCTGATACGCAGTATTTT.